What follows are 24 T cell receptor beta chains derived from one specimen sequenced in a study of PD-1 blockade in mismatch repair-deficient tumors. Clones were sequenced by immunoSEQ multiplex PCR, and TCRdb holds only the in-frame ones, with some missing. The repertoire holds some 130,000 clones, 88% seen once, with approximately 10% in the top ten. The sequences come from peripheral blood, collected 70 to 73 weeks after starting pembrolizumab. These receptors came from an adult with mismatch repair-deficient cancer.

This chain connects TRBV28 to TRBJ1-3; TRBD1 aligns across 8 bases. Germline V gene sequence: CDR1 MDHEN, CDR2 SYDVKM. The V and J ends lost 9 bases and 8 bases, in that order; junction bases with no gene match: 12. This CDR3 spans 14 amino acids. The CDR3 sequence is CASEATGTGDTIYF. In DNA form, the CDR3 reads TGTGCCAGTGAAGCCACAGGGACAGGTGACACCATATATTTT.

V usage is TRBV4-3 and J usage is TRBJ2-7; D remains unclear. This CDR3 is 17 amino acids long. Trimming took off 1 base at V and 2 bases at J, with 18 bases between the two ends. Germline V lookup: CDR1 LGHNA, CDR2 YSLEER. Here the CDR3 reads CASSQGYATSVAYEQYF. The CDR3 coding sequence is TGCGCCAGCAGCCAAGGTTACGCGACCTCAGTGGCCTACGAGCAGTACTTC.

This clone appeared once. The V gene is TRBV18, the J gene TRBJ2-1; 7 bases map to TRBD2. Germline values: CDR1 KGHSH, CDR2 LQKENI. The CDR3 sequence is 16 residues long. V lost 3 bases to trimming and J lost 9 bases; unmatched junction nucleotides: 14. The DNA for the CDR3 is TGTGCCAGCTCACCCACTAGCCTCCTAGGGAGGGGTGAGCAGTTCTTC. Translated: CASSPTSLLGRGEQFF.

The chain combines TRBV13 with TRBJ2-1; D tentatively fits TRBD1 or TRBD2 (7 bases each). V dropped 7 bases and J dropped 8 bases, with 33 bases sitting between them. The length of the CDR3 is 19 residues. The V gene's germline CDR1 is PRHDT and CDR2 FYEKMQ (reference sequence). In nucleotides, the CDR3 is TGTGCCAGCAAGGGGAGGGACAGTTATGTCCGTGGAGGAGTTCATGAGCAGTTCTTC. It encodes CASKGRDSYVRGGVHEQFF.

This rearrangement joins TRBV10-3 to TRBJ1-1; TRBD1 matches at 8 bases. The CDR3 loop spans 15 amino acids. V lost 3 bases to trimming and J lost 1 base; unmatched junction nucleotides: 4. Germline CDR1 ENHRY, CDR2 SYGVKD. DNA for the CDR3: TGTGCCATCAGTGACTTAGGACAGGGGAACACTGAAGCTTTCTTT. Its protein product is CAISDLGQGNTEAFF.

The chain joins TRBV6-5 to TRBJ2-7; no reliable D call. Between the trimmed V and J ends, which lost 5 bases and 2 bases, there was a span of 10 bases. The CDR3 covers 13 residues. Per germline, CDR1 MNHEY and CDR2 SVGAGI. The CDR3, as DNA: TGTGCCAGCAGTCCCTCGGGCCCCTACGAGCAGTACTTC. Its protein is CASSPSGPYEQYF.

J is TRBJ2-3 and V is TRBV29-1; tentative D call: TRBD2 (6 bases). This CDR3 has 14 residues. In germline, CDR1 is SQVTM, CDR2 ANQGSEA. CDR3 in DNA: TGCAGTGTTACGGCGGGAACGTCGGCAGATACGCAGTATTTT. Its translation is CSVTAGTSADTQYF.

This clone was picked up a small number of times. CDR3 in DNA: TGTGCCAGCAGTCTAAATCAGGGTTACGAGCAGTACTTC. The encoded protein is CASSLNQGYEQYF. This chain connects TRBV27 to TRBJ2-7; possible D gene TRBD1, 5 bases. This CDR3 is built from 13 residues. Germline V gene data show CDR1 as MNHEY and CDR2 as SMNVEV (reference sequence). V lost 5 bases and J 4 bases, leaving 12 bases between the germline ends.

V is TRBV4-2 and J is TRBJ1-1, with D unresolved. Germline values: CDR1 LGHNA, CDR2 YNFKEQ. The CDR3 spans 11 residues. The germline V and J ends were trimmed by 6 bases and 1 base, with 3 bases remaining between them. The CDR3 loop is CASSKNTEAFF. In DNA form, the CDR3 reads TGTGCCAGCAGTAAGAACACTGAAGCTTTCTTT.

The chain links TRBV6-1 to TRBJ2-5, with 12 positions matching TRBD2. There are 15 residues in the CDR3. Germline assignment: CDR1 MNHNS and CDR2 SASEGT. With V trimmed by 8 bases and J by 5 bases, 9 bases remained unmatched. DNA of the CDR3: TGTGCCAGCCGACGGACTAGCGGGAATCGGGAGACCCAGTACTTC. Translated: CASRRTSGNRETQYF.

The V gene is TRBV2, the J gene TRBJ2-3; D possibly corresponds to TRBD1 (6 bases). This CDR3 contains 14 residues. From germline, CDR1 is SNHLY and CDR2 FYNNEI. The V end was cut by 7 bases, the J end by 2 bases, with 13 bases between. CDR3 region: CASIPNRDTDTQYF. The CDR3 DNA reads TGTGCCAGCATCCCCAACAGGGACACAGATACGCAGTATTTT.

The J gene is TRBJ2-5, the V gene TRBV27, with D possibly matching TRBD1 (6 bases). CDR3 length: 15 amino acids. The V end lost 2 bases, the J end lost 7 bases, and 17 bases lay between the germline ends. CDR1 MNHEY and CDR2 SMNVEV come from the germline V gene (reference sequence). CDR3 DNA: TGTGCCAGCAGTTTAGGGACACCCATTGGGGGGACCCAGTACTTC. This gives the protein CASSLGTPIGGTQYF.

This clone has just a few counts. This rearrangement joins TRBV6-1 to TRBJ2-1, with D unresolved. Trimming removed 4 bases at V and 0 bases at J, with 7 bases between. CDR1 and CDR2 from the germline V gene are MNHNS and SASEGT. The CDR3 extends over 14 amino acids. CDR3 amino acids: CASSVIYSYNEQFF. In DNA, the CDR3 is TGTGCCAGCAGTGTGATATACTCCTACAATGAGCAGTTCTTC.

The J gene is TRBJ1-2, the V gene TRBV13; TRBD1 agrees at 7 bases. Germline values: CDR1 PRHDT, CDR2 FYEKMQ (reference sequence). The CDR3 is made up of 18 amino acids. The ends lost 4 bases at V and 8 bases at J; junction bases unmatched: 22. This CDR3 reads CASSSLILSRGDVLGYTF. CDR3 in DNA: TGTGCCAGCAGCTCACTAATACTTTCCAGGGGGGATGTGTTAGGCTACACCTTC.

The V and J genes are TRBV15 and TRBJ2-2; D remains ambiguous. Looked up from germline, CDR1 is LNHNV and CDR2 is YYDKDF (reference sequence). V lost 0 bases to trimming and J lost 2 bases, with 10 bases between them. This CDR3 region has 16 residues. Here the CDR3 reads CATSRDHVRNTGELFF. CDR3 sequence (DNA): TGTGCCACCAGCAGAGATCATGTCAGAAACACCGGGGAGCTGTTTTTT.

The chain links TRBV7-9 to TRBJ2-7, with TRBD2 identical over 9 bases. The CDR3 contains 14 residues. Germline CDR1 is SEHNR and CDR2 is FQNEAQ (reference sequence). Trimming took 5 bases from V and 6 from J; bases not matched to a gene: 8. The CDR3 sequence: CASSPGVAGAEQYF. CDR3 in DNA: TGTGCCAGCAGCCCAGGCGTAGCGGGAGCCGAGCAGTACTTC.

This clone was seen more than once but under ten times. This rearrangement joins TRBV5-4 to TRBJ2-1; 8 bases are shared with TRBD2. The ends lost 0 bases at V and 6 bases at J; junction bases unmatched: 5. The CDR3 runs 15 residues. Germline lookup yields CDR1 SGHNT and CDR2 YYREEE (reference sequence). The CDR3 sequence is CASSLGAGGFNEQFF. The CDR3 DNA follows: TGTGCCAGCAGCTTGGGGGCGGGAGGATTCAATGAGCAGTTCTTC.

The chain combines TRBV7-6 with TRBJ2-6; D unresolved. Germline V CDR1 and CDR2: SGHVS, FNYEAQ. This CDR3 spans 17 amino acids. V lost 2 bases, J lost 0 bases, and 11 bases lay in between. CDR3 amino acids: CASSLRATNSGANVLTF. The DNA of the CDR3 is TGTGCCAGCAGCTTAAGGGCAACAAACTCTGGGGCCAACGTCCTGACTTTC. Together with reference TRBV7-6 and TRBJ2-6, the CDR3 gives the full variable domain: GAGVSQSPRYKVTKRGQDVALRCDPISGHVSLYWYRQALGQGPEFLTYFNYEAQQDKSGLPNDRFSAERPEGSISTLTIQRTEQRDSAMYRCASSLRATNSGANVLTFGAGSRLTVL.

This CDR3 reads CASSDLGSSYEQYF. The CDR3 DNA sequence: TGTGCCAGCAGCGACCTCGGGAGTTCCTACGAGCAGTACTTC. This sequence joins TRBV11-2 and TRBJ2-7; the D gene is possibly TRBD2 (6 bases). V was pared by 5 bases and J by 1 base, with 12 bases between. The CDR3 sequence is 14 residues long. Germline V gene data show CDR1 as SGHAT and CDR2 as FQNNGV. Variable domain in full (rest from reference TRBV11-2 and TRBJ2-7): EAGVAQSPRYKIIEKRQSVAFWCNPISGHATLYWYQQILGQGPKLLIQFQNNGVVDDSQLPKDRFSAERLKGVDSTLKIQPAKLEDSAVYLCASSDLGSSYEQYFGPGTRLTVT.

The rearrangement joins TRBV7-8 to TRBJ2-1, with 14 bases lining up with TRBD2. The CDR3 contains 17 residues. Per germline, CDR1 SGHVS and CDR2 FQNEAQ. V shed 5 bases and J 5 bases; nucleotides not matched to a gene: 8. The CDR3 protein is CASSGTKGLAGDNEQFF. The CDR3 DNA reads TGTGCCAGCAGCGGGACTAAGGGACTAGCGGGGGACAATGAGCAGTTCTTC.

This clone was detected only a few times. The chain has TRBV28 and TRBJ2-7, with 9 bases aligning to TRBD1. The CDR3 sequence is 14 residues long. The junction had 7 bases not matched to a gene; V was cut back by 6 bases and J by 4 bases. CDR1 is MDHEN, CDR2 SYDVKM, per germline. The CDR3 here is CASRWGTGSYEQYF. In DNA form, the CDR3 reads TGTGCCAGCAGGTGGGGGACAGGGTCTTACGAGCAGTACTTC.

V gene TRBV29-1 combines with J gene TRBJ2-1; the D gene is possibly TRBD2 (5 bases). The V end was cut by 4 bases, the J end by 0 bases, with 10 bases between. Germline values: CDR1 SQVTM, CDR2 ANQGSEA. This CDR3 has 14 residues. CDR3 protein: CSVGGRSSYNEQFF. The CDR3 DNA reads as TGCAGCGTTGGTGGGAGAAGCTCCTACAATGAGCAGTTCTTC.

The chain uses TRBV7-6 and TRBJ2-1; D possibly corresponds to TRBD2 (6 bases). Germline CDR1 and CDR2: SGHVS and FNYEAQ. The CDR3 is made up of 14 amino acids. The germline V and J ends were trimmed by 3 bases and 9 bases, with 15 bases remaining between them. CDR3 protein: CASSFPEGGGEQFF. The CDR3 DNA sequence: TGTGCCAGCAGCTTCCCTGAGGGAGGTGGTGAGCAGTTCTTC.

The chain couples TRBV15 to TRBJ1-2; 9 nucleotides agree with TRBD1. Trimming at V came to 0 bases and at J to 7 bases, leaving 3 bases not matched to a gene. CDR1 LNHNV and CDR2 YYDKDF come from the germline V gene (reference sequence). The CDR3 is 14 amino acids. The CDR3 DNA reads TGTGCCACCAGCAGAGACTTGACAGGGGGTGGCTACACCTTC. Translating it yields CATSRDLTGGGYTF. Combining the CDR3 with reference TRBV15 and TRBJ1-2 gives the whole variable domain DAMVIQNPRYQVTQFGKPVTLSCSQTLNHNVMYWYQQKSSQAPKLLFHYYDKDFNNEADTPDNFQSRRPNTSFCFLDIRSPGLGDTAMYLCATSRDLTGGGYTFGSGTRLTVV.